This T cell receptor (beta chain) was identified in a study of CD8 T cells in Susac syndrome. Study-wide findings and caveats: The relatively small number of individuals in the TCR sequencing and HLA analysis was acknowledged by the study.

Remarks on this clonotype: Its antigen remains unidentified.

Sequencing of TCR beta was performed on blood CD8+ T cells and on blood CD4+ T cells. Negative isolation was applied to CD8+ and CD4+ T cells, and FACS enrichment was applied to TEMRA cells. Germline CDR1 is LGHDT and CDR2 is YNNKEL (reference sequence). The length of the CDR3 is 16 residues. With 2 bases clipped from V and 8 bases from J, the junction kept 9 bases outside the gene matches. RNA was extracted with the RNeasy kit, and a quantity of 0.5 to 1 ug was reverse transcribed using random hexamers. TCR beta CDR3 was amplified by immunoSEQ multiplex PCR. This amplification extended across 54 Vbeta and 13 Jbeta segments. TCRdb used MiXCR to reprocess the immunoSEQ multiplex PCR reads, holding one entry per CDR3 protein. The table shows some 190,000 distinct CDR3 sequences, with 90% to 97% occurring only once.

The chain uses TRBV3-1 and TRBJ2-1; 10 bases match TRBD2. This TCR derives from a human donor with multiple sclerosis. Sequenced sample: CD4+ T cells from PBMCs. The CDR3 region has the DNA TGTGCCAGCAGCCAAAAGTTGGGACTAGCGAGGCATGAGCAGTTCTTC. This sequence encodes CASSQKLGLARHEQFF.